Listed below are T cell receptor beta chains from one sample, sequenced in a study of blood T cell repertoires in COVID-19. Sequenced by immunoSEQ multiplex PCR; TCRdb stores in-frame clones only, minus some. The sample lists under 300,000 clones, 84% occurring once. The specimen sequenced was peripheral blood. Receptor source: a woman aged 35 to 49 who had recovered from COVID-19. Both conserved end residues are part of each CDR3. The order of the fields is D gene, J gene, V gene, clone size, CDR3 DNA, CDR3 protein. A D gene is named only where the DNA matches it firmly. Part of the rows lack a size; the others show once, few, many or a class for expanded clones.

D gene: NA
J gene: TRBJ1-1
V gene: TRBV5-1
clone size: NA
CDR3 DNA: TGCGCCAGCAGCGCGCTTCGGTCCATGGTCACTGAAGCTTTCTTT
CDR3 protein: CASSALRSMVTEAFF

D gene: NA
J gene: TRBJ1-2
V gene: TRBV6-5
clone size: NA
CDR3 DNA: TGTGCCAGCGGTCGACACAGGGATGACTATGGCTACACCTTC
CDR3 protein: CASGRHRDDYGYTF

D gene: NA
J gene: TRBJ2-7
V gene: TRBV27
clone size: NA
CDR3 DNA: TGTGCCAGCAGTTTACGGCAGGACTACGAGCAGTACTTC
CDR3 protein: CASSLRQDYEQYF

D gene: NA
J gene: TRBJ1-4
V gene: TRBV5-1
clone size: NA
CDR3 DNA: TGCGCCAGCAGCTTAGGTAGAGGACAGAGCACAACTAATGAAAAACTGTTTTTT
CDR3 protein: CASSLGRGQSTTNEKLFF

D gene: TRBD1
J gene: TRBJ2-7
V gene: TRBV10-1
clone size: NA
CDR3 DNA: TGCGCCAGCAGTGAAGGGACAGGGCTTAAGCAGTACTTC
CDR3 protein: CASSEGTGLKQYF

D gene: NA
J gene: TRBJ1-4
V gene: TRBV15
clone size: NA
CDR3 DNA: TGTGCCACCAGCAGAGAAGGGGAATATGAAAAACTGTTTTTT
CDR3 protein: CATSREGEYEKLFF

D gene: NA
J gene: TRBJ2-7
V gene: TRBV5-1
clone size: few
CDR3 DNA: TGCGCCAGCAGCTTGGACCCGACTCTCGAGCAGTACTTC
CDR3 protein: CASSLDPTLEQYF

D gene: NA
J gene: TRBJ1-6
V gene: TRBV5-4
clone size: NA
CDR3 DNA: TGTGCCAGCAGAATGCAGGGGATTTTCAATTCACCCCTCCACTTT
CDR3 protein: CASRMQGIFNSPLHF

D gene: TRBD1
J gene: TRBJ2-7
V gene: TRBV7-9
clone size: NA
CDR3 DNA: TGTGCCAGCAGCTTAGGTTTCGGGACAGGGCTCTACGAGCAGTACTTC
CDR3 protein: CASSLGFGTGLYEQYF

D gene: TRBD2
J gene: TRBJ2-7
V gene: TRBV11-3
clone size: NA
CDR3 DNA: TGTGCCAGCAGCCCATCGGGGCGGGGGATTCGGTTC
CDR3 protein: CASSPSGRGIRF

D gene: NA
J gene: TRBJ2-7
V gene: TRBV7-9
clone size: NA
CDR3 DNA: TGTGCCAGCAGCCCCCTCGGAGACTACGAGCAGTACTTC
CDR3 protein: CASSPLGDYEQYF

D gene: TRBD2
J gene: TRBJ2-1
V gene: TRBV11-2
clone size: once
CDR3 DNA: TGTGCCAGCAGCTTAACGGGACTAGCGGGGGTAAGCTCCTACAATGAGCAGTTCTTC
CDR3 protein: CASSLTGLAGVSSYNEQFF

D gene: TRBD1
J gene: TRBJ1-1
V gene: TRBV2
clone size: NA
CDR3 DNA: TGTGCCAGCAGCGGACAGGGGTGGACTGAAGCTTTCTTT
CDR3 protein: CASSGQGWTEAFF

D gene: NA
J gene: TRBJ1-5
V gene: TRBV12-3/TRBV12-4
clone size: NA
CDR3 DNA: TGTGCCAGTGGGACTTCGGGGCAGCCCCAGCATTTT
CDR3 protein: CASGTSGQPQHF

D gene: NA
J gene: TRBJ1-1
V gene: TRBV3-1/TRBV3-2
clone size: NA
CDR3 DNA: TGTGCCAGCAGCCAAATCATTTACTCTGAAGCTTTCTTT
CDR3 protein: CASSQIIYSEAFF

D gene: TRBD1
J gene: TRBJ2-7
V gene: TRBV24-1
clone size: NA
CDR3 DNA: TGTGCCACCAGTGATCCTAGGACAGGGCGAGGCTACGAGCAGTACTTC
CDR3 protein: CATSDPRTGRGYEQYF

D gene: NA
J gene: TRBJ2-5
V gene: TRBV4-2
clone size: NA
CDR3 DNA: TGTGCCAGCAGCCCCAAGGAGGACCATCAAGAGACCCAGTACTTC
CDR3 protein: CASSPKEDHQETQYF

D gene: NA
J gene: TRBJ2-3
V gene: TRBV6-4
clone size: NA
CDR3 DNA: TGTGCCAGCAGTGGGGAGGAAGGGACAGATACGCAGTATTTT
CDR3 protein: CASSGEEGTDTQYF

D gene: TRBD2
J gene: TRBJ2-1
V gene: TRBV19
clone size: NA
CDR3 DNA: TGTGCCAGTAGTATACTAGCGGAGTCCTACAATGAGCAGTTCTTC
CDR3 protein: CASSILAESYNEQFF

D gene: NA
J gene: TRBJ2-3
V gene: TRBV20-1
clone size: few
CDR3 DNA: TGCAGTGCTAGTGGGGCGTGGGGGCGCACAGATACGCAGTATTTT
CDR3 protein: CSASGAWGRTDTQYF

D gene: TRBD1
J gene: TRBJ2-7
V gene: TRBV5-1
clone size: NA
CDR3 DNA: TGCGCCAGCAGGAGAGGGGGCGACCCAAACTACGAGCAGTACTTC
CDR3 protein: CASRRGGDPNYEQYF

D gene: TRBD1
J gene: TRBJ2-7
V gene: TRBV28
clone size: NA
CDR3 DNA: TGTGCCAGCAGTCCGGGACAGGGGATTTGGGAGCAGTACTTC
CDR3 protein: CASSPGQGIWEQYF

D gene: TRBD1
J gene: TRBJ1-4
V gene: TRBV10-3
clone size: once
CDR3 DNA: TGTGCCATCAGTGAGGCGCCGGGACAGGGATACGAAAAACTGTTTTTT
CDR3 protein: CAISEAPGQGYEKLFF

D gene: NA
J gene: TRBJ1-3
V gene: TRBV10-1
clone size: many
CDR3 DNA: TGCGCCAGCAGTGACAGGATGAGCTCTGGAAACACCATATATTTT
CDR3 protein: CASSDRMSSGNTIYF

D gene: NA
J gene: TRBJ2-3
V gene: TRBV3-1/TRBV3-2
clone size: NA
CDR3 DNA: TGTGCCAGCAGCCAAGATACCGGTTACACAGATACGCAGTATTTT
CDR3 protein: CASSQDTGYTDTQYF

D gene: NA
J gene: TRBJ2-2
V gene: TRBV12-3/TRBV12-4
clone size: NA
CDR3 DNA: TGTGCCTATGGAAACGGGGGCGGGGAGCTGTTTTTT
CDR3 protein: CAYGNGGGELFF

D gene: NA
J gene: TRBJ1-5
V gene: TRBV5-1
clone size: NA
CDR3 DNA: TGCGCCAGCAGGCCCCCGGTCTGGAATCAGCCCCAGCATTTT
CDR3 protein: CASRPPVWNQPQHF

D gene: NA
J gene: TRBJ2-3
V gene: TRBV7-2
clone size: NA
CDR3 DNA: TGTGCCAGCAGCTTAGGTCTAGGCACAGATACGCAGTATTTT
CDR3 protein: CASSLGLGTDTQYF

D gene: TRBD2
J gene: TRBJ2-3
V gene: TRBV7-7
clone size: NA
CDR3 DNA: TGTGCCAGCAGCAAGGGACTAGCGGGGACCACAGATACGCAGTATTTT
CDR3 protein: CASSKGLAGTTDTQYF

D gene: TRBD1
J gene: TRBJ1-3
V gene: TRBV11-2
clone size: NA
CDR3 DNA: TGTGCCAGCAGCTTAGGTGGACAGGGGTGGGGAAACACCATATATTTT
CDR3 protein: CASSLGGQGWGNTIYF

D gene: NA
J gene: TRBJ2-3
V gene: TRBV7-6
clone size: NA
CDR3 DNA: TGTGCCAGCAGGGCCGGTGACAGGCGCACAGATACGCAGTATTTT
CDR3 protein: CASRAGDRRTDTQYF

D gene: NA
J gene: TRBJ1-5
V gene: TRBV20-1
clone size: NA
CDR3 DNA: TGCAGTGCTAGTGAGCCGGGTTCCGGGAGTCAGCCCCAGCATTTT
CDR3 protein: CSASEPGSGSQPQHF

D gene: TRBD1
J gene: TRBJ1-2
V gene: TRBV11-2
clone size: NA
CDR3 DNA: TGTGCCAGCAGCTTAGTTGGCAGGGGGCTTTTTGGCTACACCTTC
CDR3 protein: CASSLVGRGLFGYTF

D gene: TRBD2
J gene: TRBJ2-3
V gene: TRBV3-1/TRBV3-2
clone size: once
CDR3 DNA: TGTGCCAGCAGCCAGGCAGCGGGGGGCACAGATACGCAGTATTTT
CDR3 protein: CASSQAAGGTDTQYF

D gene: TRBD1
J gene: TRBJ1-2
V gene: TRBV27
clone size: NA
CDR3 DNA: TGTGCCAGCAGTTTGGGACAGGGTAAGGATGGCTACACCTTC
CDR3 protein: CASSLGQGKDGYTF

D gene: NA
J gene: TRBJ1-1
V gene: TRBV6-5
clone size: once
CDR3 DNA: TGTGCCAGCAGTTACTCGCGGGGAAAAACTGAAGCTTTCTTT
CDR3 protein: CASSYSRGKTEAFF

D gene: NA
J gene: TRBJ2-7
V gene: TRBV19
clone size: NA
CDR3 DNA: TGTGCCAGTAAATCGGGGTCAGGACCCATCTACGAGCAGTACTTC
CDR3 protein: CASKSGSGPIYEQYF

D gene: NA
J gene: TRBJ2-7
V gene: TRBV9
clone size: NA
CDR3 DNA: TGTGCCAGCAGCAGTCCGGGACAATACAGCTTC
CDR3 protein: CASSSPGQYSF

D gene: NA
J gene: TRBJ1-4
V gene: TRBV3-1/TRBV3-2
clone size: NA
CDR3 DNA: TGTGCCAGTCAGGACACTTCCTTTAATGAAAAACTGTTTTTT
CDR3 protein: CASQDTSFNEKLFF

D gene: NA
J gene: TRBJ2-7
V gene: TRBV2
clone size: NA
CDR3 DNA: TGTGCCAGCCGTTCGAACGACAGAAGTATCGACGAGCAGTACTTC
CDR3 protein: CASRSNDRSIDEQYF

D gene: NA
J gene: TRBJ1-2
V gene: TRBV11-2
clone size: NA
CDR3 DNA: TGTGCCAGCAGCTTAGGAGGCGGGGGTGGCTACACCTTC
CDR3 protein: CASSLGGGGGYTF

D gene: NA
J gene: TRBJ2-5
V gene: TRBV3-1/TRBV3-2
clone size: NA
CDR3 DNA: TGTGCCAGCAGCCAAGATAGCGAGACCCAGTACTTC
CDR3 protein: CASSQDSETQYF

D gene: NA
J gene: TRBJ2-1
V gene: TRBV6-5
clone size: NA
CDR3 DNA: TGTGCCAGCGGTAGCGGCAGCTCCTACAATGAGCAGTTCTTC
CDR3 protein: CASGSGSSYNEQFF

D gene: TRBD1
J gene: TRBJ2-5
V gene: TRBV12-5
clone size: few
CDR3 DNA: TGTGCTAGTGGTTCCACCGGACAGGACCTAAGAGGGACCCAGTACTTC
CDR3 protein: CASGSTGQDLRGTQYF

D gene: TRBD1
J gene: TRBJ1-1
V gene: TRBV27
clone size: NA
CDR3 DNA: TGTGCCAGCAGTCCCCCCGGGACAGGGGGCCAGGGGGCTGAAGCTTTCTTT
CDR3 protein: CASSPPGTGGQGAEAFF

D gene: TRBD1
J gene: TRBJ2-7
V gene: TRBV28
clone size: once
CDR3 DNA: TGTGCCAGCAGTCAGGACAGGGCAAGCTCCTACGAGCAGTACTTC
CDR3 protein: CASSQDRASSYEQYF

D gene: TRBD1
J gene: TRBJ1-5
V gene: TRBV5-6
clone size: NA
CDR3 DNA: TGTGCCAGCAGCTTACAGGGGGCGGGGTGGAGCAATCAGCCCCAGCATTTT
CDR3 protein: CASSLQGAGWSNQPQHF

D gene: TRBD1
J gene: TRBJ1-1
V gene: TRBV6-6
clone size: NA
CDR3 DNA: TGTGCCAGCAGTTCCAGGGGGGTCCGGGACACTGAAGCTTTCTTT
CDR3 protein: CASSSRGVRDTEAFF

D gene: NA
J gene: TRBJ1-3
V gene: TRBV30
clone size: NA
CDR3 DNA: TGTGCCTGGAGTGGGGACATTAGGAGCACCATATATTTT
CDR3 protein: CAWSGDIRSTIYF

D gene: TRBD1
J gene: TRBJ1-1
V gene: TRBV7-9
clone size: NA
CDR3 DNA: TGTGCCAGCAGCTCACAGGGGTTCGCTGAAGCTTTCTTT
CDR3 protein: CASSSQGFAEAFF

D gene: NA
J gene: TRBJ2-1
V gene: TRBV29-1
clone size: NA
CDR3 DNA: TGCAGCGGCCAAGAGCGAACGGAGCAGTTCTTC
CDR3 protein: CSGQERTEQFF

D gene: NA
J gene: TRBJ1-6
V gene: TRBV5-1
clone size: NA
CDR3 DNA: TGCGCCAGCAGCTCGAGGTGGGACACCTATAATTCACCCCTCCACTTT
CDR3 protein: CASSSRWDTYNSPLHF

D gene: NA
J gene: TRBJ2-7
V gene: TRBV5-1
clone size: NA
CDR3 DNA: TGCGCCAGCAGCTTACAGGGCTACGAGCAGTACTTC
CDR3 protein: CASSLQGYEQYF

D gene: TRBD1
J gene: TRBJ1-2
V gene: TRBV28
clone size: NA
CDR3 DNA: TGTGCCAGCAGTTTTGCAGGGGGCGGGGGCTACACCTTC
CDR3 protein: CASSFAGGGGYTF

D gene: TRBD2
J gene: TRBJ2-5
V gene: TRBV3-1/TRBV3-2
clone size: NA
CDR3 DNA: TGTGCCAGCACACCGGGACTAGCGGGGGTCGAAGAGACCCAGTACTTC
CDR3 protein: CASTPGLAGVEETQYF

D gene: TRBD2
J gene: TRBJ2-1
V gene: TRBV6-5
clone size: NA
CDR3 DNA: TGTGCCAGCAGTCTCCGGACTAGTACCCTCCATGAGCAGTTCTTC
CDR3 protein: CASSLRTSTLHEQFF

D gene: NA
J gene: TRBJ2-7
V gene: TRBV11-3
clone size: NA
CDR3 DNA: TGTGCCAGCACCTTCGGGACACCCTACGAGCAGTACTTC
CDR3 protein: CASTFGTPYEQYF